The 26 T cell receptor beta chains in this list originate from one sample, sequenced in a study of T cell responses to AZD1222 COVID-19 vaccine. TCRdb's table, derived via immunoSEQ multiplex PCR, lists solely in-frame clones and lacks some. This table holds about 180,000 clones, around 88% found once. This sample comprised peripheral blood, obtained 28 days after the second AZD1222 dose. The receptors derive from an adult who received the AZD1222 COVID-19 vaccine.

The chain carries TRBV19 and TRBJ2-2; 10 nucleotides align to TRBD1. CDR1 and CDR2 (germline): LNHDA, SQIVND (reference sequence). This CDR3 region has 14 residues. The V segment lost 6 bases and the J segment 4 bases; nucleotides outside the gene matches: 2. The CDR3 is CASRGQGFTGELFF. The CDR3 coding sequence is TGTGCCAGTAGGGGACAGGGGTTCACCGGGGAGCTGTTTTTT.

V gene TRBV7-9 combines with J gene TRBJ2-2; TRBD1 matches at 7 bases. There are 15 residues in the CDR3. Germline V gene sequence: CDR1 SEHNR, CDR2 FQNEAQ (reference sequence). The junction had 5 bases not matched to a gene; V was cut back by 5 bases and J by 2 bases. The CDR3 DNA reads as TGTGCCAGCAGCCGGGACAGCTATAACACCGGGGAGCTGTTTTTT. It specifies CASSRDSYNTGELFF.

The chain couples TRBV15 to TRBJ1-6, with D perhaps TRBD1 (5 bases). Germline lookup yields CDR1 LNHNV and CDR2 YYDKDF (reference sequence). There are 15 residues in the CDR3. Trimming left V 0 bases short and J 10 bases short, with 13 bases between. Here the CDR3 DNA reads TGTGCCACCAGCAGAGATTTTGGGGGAGGATCACCCCTCCACTTT. Amino acids: CATSRDFGGGSPLHF.

This chain links TRBV18 with TRBJ2-1; 9 bases line up with TRBD1. The CDR3 length is 20 residues. The V and J ends lost 5 bases and 5 bases, in that order; junction bases with no gene match: 22. CDR1 and CDR2 (germline): KGHSH, LQKENI. CDR3 bases: TGTGCCAGCTCAAGAGGACCCGGGACAGGGATGGGGCAGAGGGACAATGAGCAGTTCTTC. Its protein is CASSRGPGTGMGQRDNEQFF. Full variable domain (outside the CDR3, taken from reference TRBV18 and TRBJ2-1): NAGVMQNPRHLVRRRGQEARLRCSPMKGHSHVYWYRQLPEEGLKFMVYLQKENIIDESGMPKERFSAEFPKEGPSILRIQQVVRGDSAAYFCASSRGPGTGMGQRDNEQFFGPGTRLTVL.

Comment on this clone: Other nucleotide sequences from this sample produce the same CDR3. The rearrangement joins TRBV19 to TRBJ1-5, with 9 bases lining up with TRBD1. From germline, CDR1 is LNHDA and CDR2 SQIVND (reference sequence). The CDR3 spans 15 residues. J was trimmed by 4 bases and V by 1 base; bases with no gene match: 2. CDR3 bases: TGTGCCAGTAGTATAGGGGGGACAGGGAATCAGCCCCAGCATTTT. Residues: CASSIGGTGNQPQHF.

This clone was found once. The V gene is TRBV28, the J gene TRBJ1-6; D is unclear. The CDR3 totals 12 residues. From germline, CDR1 is MDHEN and CDR2 SYDVKM. Trimming pared 5 bases from V and 3 bases from J, leaving 2 bases between. In nucleotides, the CDR3 is TGTGCCAGCAGTGACTATAATTCACCCCTCCACTTT. Its translation: CASSDYNSPLHF.

This chain joins TRBV7-2 and TRBJ1-6; TRBD1 matches at 12 bases. The germline gives CDR1 SGHTA, CDR2 FQGNSA. The CDR3 has 16 amino acids. V gave up 2 bases and J gave up 10 bases; unmatched junction bases: 6. The CDR3 coding sequence is TGTGCCAGCAGCTTATGGGGACAGGGGGCCTGGTCACCCCTCCACTTT. It is translated as CASSLWGQGAWSPLHF.

The chain has TRBV7-9 and TRBJ1-2; unclear D gene. V lost 2 bases to trimming and J lost 1 base, with 5 bases between them. CDR1 and CDR2 from the germline V gene are SEHNR and FQNEAQ (reference sequence). The CDR3 length is 13 residues. The chain's CDR3 is CASSLQVNYGYTF. The CDR3 DNA reads TGTGCCAGCAGCTTACAGGTTAACTATGGCTACACCTTC. The full variable domain, rest sourced from reference TRBV7-9 and TRBJ1-2, is DTGVSQNPRHKITKRGQNVTFRCDPISEHNRLYWYRQTLGQGPEFLTYFQNEAQLEKSRLLSDRFSAERPKGSFSTLEIQRTEQGDSAMYLCASSLQVNYGYTFGSGTRLTVV.

The chain has TRBV6-2 or TRBV6-3 and TRBJ2-5, with D unresolved. The CDR3 has 13 residues. The germline V gene has CDR1 MNHEY and CDR2 SVGEGT. The V end was cut by 5 bases, the J end by 1 base, with 8 bases between. CDR3 nucleotides: TGTGCCAGCAGTCCGGGCCTCCAAGAGACCCAGTACTTC. This sequence encodes CASSPGLQETQYF.

V gene TRBV7-2 combines with J gene TRBJ1-6; D uncertain. CDR1 is SGHTA, CDR2 FQGNSA, per germline. V was trimmed by 5 bases and J by 4 bases, leaving 6 bases between them. The CDR3 extends over 13 amino acids. CDR3 bases: TGTGCCAGCAGCACAAGTTATAATTCACCCCTCCACTTT. Protein sequence: CASSTSYNSPLHF. The complete variable domain, with remaining parts taken from reference TRBV7-2 and TRBJ1-6, reads GAGVSQSPSNKVTEKGKDVELRCDPISGHTALYWYRQSLGQGLEFLIYFQGNSAPDKSGLPSDRFSAERTGGSVSTLTIQRTQQEDSAVYLCASSTSYNSPLHFGNGTRLTVT.

The V gene is TRBV9, the J gene TRBJ2-3, with a weak D call TRBD2 (6 bases). Trimming shortened V by 3 bases and J by 0 bases, and 8 bases separated the two germline ends. Germline-derived CDR1 and CDR2 are SGDLS and YYNGEE. The CDR3 is 14 amino acids. In DNA form, the CDR3 reads TGTGCCAGCAGCGGGACTATCAGCACAGATACGCAGTATTTT. This codes for CASSGTISTDTQYF. Full variable domain (outside the CDR3, taken from reference TRBV9 and TRBJ2-3): DSGVTQTPKHLITATGQRVTLRCSPRSGDLSVYWYQQSLDQGLQFLIQYYNGEERAKGNILERFSAQQFPDLHSELNLSSLELGDSALYFCASSGTISTDTQYFGPGTRLTVL.

This clone was observed a single time. This sequence joins TRBV6-5 and TRBJ2-1, with 11 bases matching TRBD2. The CDR3 totals 15 residues. The V segment lost 4 bases and the J segment 10 bases; nucleotides outside the gene matches: 9. Germline-derived CDR1 and CDR2 are MNHEY and SVGAGI. CDR3 in amino acids: CASSWGSGGAEEQFF. Written as DNA, the CDR3 is TGTGCCAGCAGTTGGGGTAGCGGGGGGGCCGAGGAGCAGTTCTTC.

The chain carries TRBV4-3 and TRBJ2-3, with a possible D match to TRBD1 (7 bases). The V end was cut by 1 base, the J end by 11 bases, with 16 bases between. The germline V gene encodes CDR1 LGHNA and CDR2 YSLEER. The CDR3 sequence is 14 residues long. In DNA, the CDR3 is TGCGCCAGCAGCCAAGGCCTGACAGGGACTCGGCAGTATTTT. Translated: CASSQGLTGTRQYF.

The rearrangement links TRBV18 to TRBJ1-2, with 8 bases aligning to TRBD1. CDR3 size: 15 residues. Per the germline V gene, CDR1 is KGHSH and CDR2 is LQKENI. The ends lost 2 bases at V and 7 bases at J; junction bases unmatched: 9. The CDR3 region is CASSPEGQVGGGYTF. In DNA, the CDR3 is TGTGCCAGCTCACCAGAGGGACAGGTCGGAGGTGGCTACACCTTC.

This clone was recorded only once. The gene calls are TRBV7-8 and TRBJ2-1; D is possibly TRBD1 or TRBD2 (6 bases each). Trimming stripped 5 bases from V and 0 bases from J, with 14 bases between. Germline V lookup: CDR1 SGHVS, CDR2 FQNEAQ. The CDR3 loop spans 16 amino acids. As DNA, the CDR3 is TGTGCCAGCAGCGTCAGGGGAGGACGCTCCTACAATGAGCAGTTCTTC. Protein product: CASSVRGGRSYNEQFF.

This rearrangement joins TRBV15 to TRBJ1-1; no firm D call. Germline lookup yields CDR1 LNHNV and CDR2 YYDKDF (reference sequence). The CDR3 contains 15 residues. The V gene lost 0 bases and the J gene lost 1 base, with 9 bases spanning the gap. The DNA for the CDR3 is TGTGCCACCAGCAGAGAGTTGCACCCGAACACTGAAGCTTTCTTT. Translation: CATSRELHPNTEAFF.

This clone was seen just once. V is TRBV6-5 and J is TRBJ1-1; 10 positions match TRBD1. Germline assignment: CDR1 MNHEY and CDR2 SVGAGI. CDR3 length equals 16 residues. V lost 2 bases to trimming and J lost 1 base; unmatched junction nucleotides: 4. The CDR3: CASSYRDRGGNTEAFF. CDR3 DNA sequence: TGTGCCAGCAGTTACCGGGACAGGGGTGGGAACACTGAAGCTTTCTTT.

This chain uses TRBV12-3 or TRBV12-4 with TRBJ1-5; no clear D. This CDR3 contains 13 residues. The V end was cut by 6 bases, the J end by 0 bases, with 6 bases between. For the CDR3, the DNA is TGTGCCAGCAGCTCCATTAGCAATCAGCCCCAGCATTTT. Protein: CASSSISNQPQHF.

A word on this clone: Mismatch with germline at one junction end may stem from a read error. This chain connects TRBV7-7 to TRBJ2-1, with D possibly being TRBD2 (5 bases). Germline loops: CDR1 SSHAT, CDR2 FNYEAQ (reference sequence). This CDR3 contains 16 residues. CDR3 in DNA: TGTGCTAGCAGTCCCGCCGAAGGGAGCTCCTACAATGAGCAGTTCTTC. This gives the protein CASSPAEGSSYNEQFF.

V usage is TRBV7-9 and J usage is TRBJ1-4; D unclear. Trimming removed 6 bases from V and 5 bases from J, with 7 bases in between. The CDR3 contains 12 residues. CDR1 and CDR2 (germline): SEHNR, FQNEAQ (reference sequence). The CDR3 region is CASSVLNEKLFF. CDR3 bases: TGTGCCAGCAGTGTCCTAAATGAAAAACTGTTTTTT.

The chain couples TRBV5-5 to TRBJ2-3; D might be TRBD1 (6 bases). The CDR3 extends over 16 amino acids. V lost 2 bases and J 3 bases, leaving 16 bases between the germline ends. Germline V gene data show CDR1 as SGHKS and CDR2 as YYEKEE (reference sequence). This chain's CDR3 is CASSFRAGAKTDTQYF. The CDR3 DNA is TGTGCCAGCAGCTTTCGTGCAGGGGCGAAAACAGATACGCAGTATTTT.

The rearrangement links TRBV10-3 to TRBJ1-5, with 10 bases lining up with TRBD1. The CDR3 totals 17 residues. The V and J ends lost 0 bases and 2 bases, in that order; junction bases with no gene match: 4. Germline V gene lookup returns CDR1 ENHRY and CDR2 SYGVKD. The DNA for the CDR3 is TGTGCCATCAGTGAGTCGAAGGGGACAGGGGGCAATCAGCCCCAGCATTTT. This codes for CAISESKGTGGNQPQHF.

The genes are TRBV2 and TRBJ2-2; possible D gene TRBD1, 5 bases. V dropped 5 bases and J dropped 3 bases, with 13 bases sitting between them. Germline V lookup: CDR1 SNHLY, CDR2 FYNNEI. The CDR3 contains 15 residues. CDR3 loop: CASSQTDTHTGELFF. For the CDR3, the DNA is TGTGCCAGCAGTCAGACGGACACACACACCGGGGAGCTGTTTTTT.

This clone was observed once. This chain links TRBV9 with TRBJ1-1; TRBD1 aligns across 10 bases. J lost 6 bases, V lost 3 bases, and 8 bases had no gene match. The CDR3 is 15 residues long. CDR1 and CDR2 from the germline V gene are SGDLS and YYNGEE. The CDR3 DNA is TGTGCCAGCAGCGAGAGGGACAGGGGAAGGTCTGAAGCTTTCTTT. Its translation is CASSERDRGRSEAFF.

This chain joins TRBV29-1 and TRBJ2-3, with a weak D call TRBD1 (8 bases). The CDR3 runs to 12 residues. Germline assignment: CDR1 SQVTM and CDR2 ANQGSEA. This CDR3 is CGQGGTTDTQYF. CDR3 nucleotide sequence: TGCGGACAGGGAGGGACCACAGATACGCAGTATTTT.

This clone was detected once. The chain carries TRBV9 and TRBJ2-7, with 7 nucleotides matching TRBD2. The CDR3 is 12 residues long. Germline CDR1 is SGDLS and CDR2 is YYNGEE. V gave up 4 bases and J gave up 3 bases; unmatched junction bases: 1. The CDR3 loop reads CASSPGGYEQYF. The DNA for the CDR3 is TGTGCCAGCAGCCCGGGGGGCTACGAGCAGTACTTC.